This T cell receptor (beta chain) was captured in a study of CD8 T cells in ankylosing spondylitis. The V gene's germline CDR1 is SGHKS and CDR2 YYEKEE (reference sequence). The CDR3 has 16 amino acids. V was clipped by 3 bases and J by 5 bases; unmatched bases: 13. TCRdb re-analysed the 5' RACE reads in MiXCR, keeping a single row per CDR3 protein. This repertoire shows under 200,000 distinct CDR3 sequences, under 14% found once; its top ten account for almost 30%. General study results and limits: Reactive arthritis synovial fluid and blood previously showed some of these motif variants.

As regards this clonotype: The antigen is undetermined.

The V and J genes are TRBV5-5 and TRBJ2-5; 7 bases fit TRBD1. This TCR derives from a male donor with ankylosing spondylitis or in good health (not recorded which). Sequencing used blood, either unsorted or a sorted T cell fraction (not recorded which). DNA for the CDR3: TGTGCCAGCAGCTCCCTCCAACAGGGGACGATGGAGACCCAGTACTTC. This sequence encodes CASSSLQQGTMETQYF.